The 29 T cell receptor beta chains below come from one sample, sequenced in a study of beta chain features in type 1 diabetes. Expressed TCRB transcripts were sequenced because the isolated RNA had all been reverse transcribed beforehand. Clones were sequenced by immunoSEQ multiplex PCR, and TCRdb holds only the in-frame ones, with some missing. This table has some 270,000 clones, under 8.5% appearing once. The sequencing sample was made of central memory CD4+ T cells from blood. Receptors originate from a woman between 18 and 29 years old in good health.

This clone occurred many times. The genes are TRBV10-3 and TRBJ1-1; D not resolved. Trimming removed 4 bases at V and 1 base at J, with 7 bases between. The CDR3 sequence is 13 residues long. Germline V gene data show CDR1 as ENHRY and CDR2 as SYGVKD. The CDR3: CAISVGSNTEAFF. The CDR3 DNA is TGTGCCATCAGTGTTGGATCGAACACTGAAGCTTTCTTT.

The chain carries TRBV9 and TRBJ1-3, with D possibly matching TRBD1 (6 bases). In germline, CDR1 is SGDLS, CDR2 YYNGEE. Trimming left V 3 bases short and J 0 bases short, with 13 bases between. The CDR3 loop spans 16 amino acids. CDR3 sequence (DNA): TGTGCCAGCAGCGAGGGGGACGGATTCTCTGGAAACACCATATATTTT. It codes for CASSEGDGFSGNTIYF.

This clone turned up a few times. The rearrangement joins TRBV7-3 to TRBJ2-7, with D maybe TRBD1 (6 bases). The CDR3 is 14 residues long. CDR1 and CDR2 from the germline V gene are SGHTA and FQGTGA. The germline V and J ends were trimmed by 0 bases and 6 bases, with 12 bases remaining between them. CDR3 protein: CASSLTAGEGEQYF. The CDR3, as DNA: TGTGCCAGCAGCTTAACGGCAGGGGAAGGCGAGCAGTACTTC. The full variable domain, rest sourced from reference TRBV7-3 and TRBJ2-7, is GAGVSQTPSNKVTEKGKYVELRCDPISGHTALYWYRQSLGQGPEFLIYFQGTGAADDSGLPNDRFFAVRPEGSVSTLKIQRTERGDSAVYLCASSLTAGEGEQYFGPGTRLTVT.

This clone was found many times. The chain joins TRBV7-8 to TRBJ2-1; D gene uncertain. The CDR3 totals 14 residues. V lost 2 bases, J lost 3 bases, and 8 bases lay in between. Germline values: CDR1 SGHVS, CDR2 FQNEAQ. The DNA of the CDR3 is TGTGCCAGCAGCTTATACACGGGCTACAATGAGCAGTTCTTC. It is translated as CASSLYTGYNEQFF.

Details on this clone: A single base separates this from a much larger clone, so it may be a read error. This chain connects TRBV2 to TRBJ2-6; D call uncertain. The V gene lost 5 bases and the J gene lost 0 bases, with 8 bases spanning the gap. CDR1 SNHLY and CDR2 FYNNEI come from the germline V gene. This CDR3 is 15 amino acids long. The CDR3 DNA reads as TGTGCCAGCAGTTTACGTGGCTCTGGGGCCAACGTCCTGACTTTC. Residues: CASSLRGSGANVLTF.

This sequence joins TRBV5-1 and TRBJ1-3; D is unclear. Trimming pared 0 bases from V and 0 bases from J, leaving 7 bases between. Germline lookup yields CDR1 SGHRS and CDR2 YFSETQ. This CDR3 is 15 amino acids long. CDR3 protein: CASSLGVLSGNTIYF. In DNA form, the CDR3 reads TGCGCCAGCAGCTTGGGAGTGCTCTCTGGAAACACCATATATTTT.

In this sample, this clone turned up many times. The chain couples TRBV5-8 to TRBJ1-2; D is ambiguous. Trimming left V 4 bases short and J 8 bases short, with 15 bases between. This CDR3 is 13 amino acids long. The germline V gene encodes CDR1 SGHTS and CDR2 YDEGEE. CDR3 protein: CASSLTYSRGYTF. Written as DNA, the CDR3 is TGTGCCAGCAGCCTGACGTACAGCCGAGGCTACACCTTC.

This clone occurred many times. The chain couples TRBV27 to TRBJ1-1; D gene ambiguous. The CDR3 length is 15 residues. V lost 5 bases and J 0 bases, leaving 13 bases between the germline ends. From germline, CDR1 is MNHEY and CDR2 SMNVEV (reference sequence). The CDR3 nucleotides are TGTGCCAGCAGTCGAAAGGGTTTTATGAACACTGAAGCTTTCTTT. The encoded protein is CASSRKGFMNTEAFF.

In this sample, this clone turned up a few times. The CDR3 DNA reads as TGTGCCAGCAGCCAAGTCGGCGGCTACACCTTC. It translates to CASSQVGGYTF. The chain carries TRBV7-2 and TRBJ1-2, with D unresolved. There are 11 residues in the CDR3. The germline gives CDR1 SGHTA, CDR2 FQGNSA. V was shortened by 5 bases and J by 8 bases, with 9 bases between the two germline ends.

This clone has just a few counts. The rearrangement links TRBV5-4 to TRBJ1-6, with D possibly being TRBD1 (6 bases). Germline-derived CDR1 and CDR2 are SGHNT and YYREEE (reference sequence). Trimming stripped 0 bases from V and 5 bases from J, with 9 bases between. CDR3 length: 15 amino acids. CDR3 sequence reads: CASSLGSGDNSPLHF. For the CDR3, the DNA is TGTGCCAGCAGCTTGGGGTCAGGGGATAATTCACCCCTCCACTTT.

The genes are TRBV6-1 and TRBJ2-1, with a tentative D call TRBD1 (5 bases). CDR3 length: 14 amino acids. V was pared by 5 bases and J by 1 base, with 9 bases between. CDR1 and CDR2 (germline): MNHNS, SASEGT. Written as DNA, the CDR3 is TGTGCCAGCAGTTGGGGCACATCCTACAATGAGCAGTTCTTC. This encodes CASSWGTSYNEQFF.

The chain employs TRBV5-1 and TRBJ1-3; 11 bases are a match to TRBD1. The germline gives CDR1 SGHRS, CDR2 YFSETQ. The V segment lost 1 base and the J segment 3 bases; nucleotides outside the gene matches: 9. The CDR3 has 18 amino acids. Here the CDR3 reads CASSLNNPGQGDGNTIYF. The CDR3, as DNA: TGCGCCAGCAGCTTGAATAATCCGGGACAGGGGGATGGAAACACCATATATTTT.

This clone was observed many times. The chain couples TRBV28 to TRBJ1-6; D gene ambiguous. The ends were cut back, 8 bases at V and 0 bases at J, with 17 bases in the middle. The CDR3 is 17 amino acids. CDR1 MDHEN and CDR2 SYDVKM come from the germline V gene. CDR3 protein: CASAPTDLSSYNSPLHF. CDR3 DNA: TGTGCCAGCGCACCAACAGATCTTAGCTCCTATAATTCACCCCTCCACTTT. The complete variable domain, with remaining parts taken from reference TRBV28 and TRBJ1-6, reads DVKVTQSSRYLVKRTGEKVFLECVQDMDHENMFWYRQDPGLGLRLIYFSYDVKMKEKGDIPEGYSVSREKKERFSLILESASTNQTSMYLCASAPTDLSSYNSPLHFGNGTRLTVT.

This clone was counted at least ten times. CDR3 in amino acids: CASSRGQGDGYTF. The CDR3 bases are TGTGCCAGCAGCCGGGGACAGGGGGATGGCTACACCTTC. The V gene is TRBV4-2, the J gene TRBJ1-2; 11 nucleotides align to TRBD1. Germline V gives CDR1 LGHNA, CDR2 YNFKEQ. The trim removed 4 bases at V and 6 bases at J, leaving 1 base unmatched. The CDR3 has 13 amino acids.

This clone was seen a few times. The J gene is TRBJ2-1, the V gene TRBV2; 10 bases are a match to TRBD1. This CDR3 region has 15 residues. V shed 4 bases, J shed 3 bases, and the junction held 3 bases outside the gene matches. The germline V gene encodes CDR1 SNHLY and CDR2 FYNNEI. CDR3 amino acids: CASSAWDRGYNEQFF. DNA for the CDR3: TGTGCCAGCAGTGCCTGGGACAGGGGCTACAATGAGCAGTTCTTC.

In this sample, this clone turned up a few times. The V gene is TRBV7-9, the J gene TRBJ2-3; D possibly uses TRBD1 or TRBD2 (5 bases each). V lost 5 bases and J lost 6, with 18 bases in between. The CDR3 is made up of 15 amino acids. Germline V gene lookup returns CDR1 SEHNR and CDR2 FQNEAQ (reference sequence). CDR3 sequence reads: CASSRGRGDTDTQYF. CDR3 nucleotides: TGTGCCAGCAGCCGGGGACGAGGTGATACGGATACGCAGTATTTT.

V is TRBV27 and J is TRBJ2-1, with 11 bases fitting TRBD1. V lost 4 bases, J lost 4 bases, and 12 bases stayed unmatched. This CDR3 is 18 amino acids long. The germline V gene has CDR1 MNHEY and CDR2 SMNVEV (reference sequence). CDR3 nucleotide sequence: TGTGCCAGCAGTTCCCGGGGCTCCGGGACAGGGGGTTACAATGAGCAGTTCTTC. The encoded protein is CASSSRGSGTGGYNEQFF.

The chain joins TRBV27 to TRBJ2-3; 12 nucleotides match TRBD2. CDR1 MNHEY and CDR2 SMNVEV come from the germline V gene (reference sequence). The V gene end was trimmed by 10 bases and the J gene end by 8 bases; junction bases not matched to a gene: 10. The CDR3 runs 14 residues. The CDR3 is CATRLAGVGVTQYF. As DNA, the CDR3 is TGTGCCACCAGACTAGCGGGAGTCGGGGTTACGCAGTATTTT.

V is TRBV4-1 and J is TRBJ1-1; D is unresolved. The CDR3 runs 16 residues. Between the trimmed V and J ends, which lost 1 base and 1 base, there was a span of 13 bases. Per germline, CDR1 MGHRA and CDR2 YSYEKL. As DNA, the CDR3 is TGCGCCAGCAGCCAAGGTGCGGGGAGGAGGAACACTGAAGCTTTCTTT. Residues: CASSQGAGRRNTEAFF.

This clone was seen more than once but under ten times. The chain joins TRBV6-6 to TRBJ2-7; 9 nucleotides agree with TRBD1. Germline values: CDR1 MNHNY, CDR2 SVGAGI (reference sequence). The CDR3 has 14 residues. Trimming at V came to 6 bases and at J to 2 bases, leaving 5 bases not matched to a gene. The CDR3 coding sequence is TGTGCCAGCAGCCCGGGACAGGGAACCTACGAGCAGTACGTC. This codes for CASSPGQGTYEQYV.

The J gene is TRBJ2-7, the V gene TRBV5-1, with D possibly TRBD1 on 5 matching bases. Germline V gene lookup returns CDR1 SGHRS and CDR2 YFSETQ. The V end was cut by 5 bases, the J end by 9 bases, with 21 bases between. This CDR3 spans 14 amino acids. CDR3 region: CASSPATGDRRQYF. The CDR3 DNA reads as TGCGCCAGCAGTCCTGCCACAGGTGATAGGCGGCAGTACTTC.

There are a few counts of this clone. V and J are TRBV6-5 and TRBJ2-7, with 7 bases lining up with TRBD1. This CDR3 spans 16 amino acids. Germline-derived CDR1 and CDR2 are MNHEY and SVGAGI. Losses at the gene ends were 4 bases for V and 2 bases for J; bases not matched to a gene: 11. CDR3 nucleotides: TGTGCCAGCAGTTCATCCTGGGACAGCCTCACCTACGAGCAGTACTTC. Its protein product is CASSSSWDSLTYEQYF.

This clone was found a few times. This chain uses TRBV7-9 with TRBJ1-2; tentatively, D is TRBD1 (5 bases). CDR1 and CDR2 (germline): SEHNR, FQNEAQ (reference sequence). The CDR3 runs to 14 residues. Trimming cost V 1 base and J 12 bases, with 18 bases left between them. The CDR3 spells CASSLGVSGLDNTF. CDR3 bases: TGTGCCAGCAGCTTAGGGGTCTCAGGGTTGGACAACACCTTC.

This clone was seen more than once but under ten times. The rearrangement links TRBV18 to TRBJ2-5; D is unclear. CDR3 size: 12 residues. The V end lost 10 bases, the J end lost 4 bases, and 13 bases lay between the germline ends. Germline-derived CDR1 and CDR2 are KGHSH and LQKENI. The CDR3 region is CATSPAAETQYF. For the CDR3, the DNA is TGTGCCACCTCCCCTGCCGCAGAGACCCAGTACTTC.

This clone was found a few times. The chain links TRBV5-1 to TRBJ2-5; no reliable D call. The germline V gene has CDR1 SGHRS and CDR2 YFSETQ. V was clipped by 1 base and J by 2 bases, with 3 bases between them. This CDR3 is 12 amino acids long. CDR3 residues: CASSLLQETQYF. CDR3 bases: TGCGCCAGCAGCTTGTTACAAGAGACCCAGTACTTC.

This CDR3 reads CASSPQGSSYNSPLHF. In DNA form, the CDR3 reads TGTGCCAGCAGCCCACAGGGGAGCTCCTATAATTCACCCCTCCACTTT. The chain has TRBV7-2 and TRBJ1-6; TRBD1 matches at 7 bases. CDR3 length: 16 amino acids. The J segment lost 0 bases and the V segment lost 5 bases, leaving 4 bases of the junction unmatched. Per germline, CDR1 SGHTA and CDR2 FQGNSA.

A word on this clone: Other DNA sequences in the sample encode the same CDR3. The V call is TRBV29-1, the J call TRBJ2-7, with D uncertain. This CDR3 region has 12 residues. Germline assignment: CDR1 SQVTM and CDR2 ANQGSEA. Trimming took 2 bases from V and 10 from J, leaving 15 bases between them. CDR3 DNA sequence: TGCAGCGTTGAAAGGACCGGTACAGAACAGTACTTC. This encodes CSVERTGTEQYF.

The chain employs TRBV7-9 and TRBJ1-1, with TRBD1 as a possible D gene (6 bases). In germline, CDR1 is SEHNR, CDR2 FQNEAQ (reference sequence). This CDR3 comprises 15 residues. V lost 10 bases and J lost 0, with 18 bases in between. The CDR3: CATTVGDNLNTEAFF. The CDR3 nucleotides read TGTGCCACCACGGTTGGGGACAATTTGAACACTGAAGCTTTCTTT.

CDR3 sequence reads: CASSPHGSYNEQFF. The CDR3 coding sequence is TGTGCCAGCAGCCCGCATGGCTCCTACAATGAGCAGTTCTTC. This chain uses TRBV7-2 with TRBJ2-1; D ambiguous. The CDR3 has 14 residues. The ends were cut back, 5 bases at V and 0 bases at J, with 8 bases in the middle. Germline CDR1 SGHTA, CDR2 FQGNSA.